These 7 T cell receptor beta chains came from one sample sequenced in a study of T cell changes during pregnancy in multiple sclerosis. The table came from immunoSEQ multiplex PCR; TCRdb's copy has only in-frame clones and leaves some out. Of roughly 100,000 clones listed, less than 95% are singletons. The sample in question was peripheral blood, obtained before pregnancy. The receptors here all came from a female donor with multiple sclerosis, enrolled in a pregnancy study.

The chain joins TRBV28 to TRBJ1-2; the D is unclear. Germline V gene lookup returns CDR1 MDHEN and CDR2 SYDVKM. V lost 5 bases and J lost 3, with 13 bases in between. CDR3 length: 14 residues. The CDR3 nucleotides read TGTGCCAGCAGTGGTAGCGGCAGTCACTATGGCTACACCTTC. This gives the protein CASSGSGSHYGYTF.

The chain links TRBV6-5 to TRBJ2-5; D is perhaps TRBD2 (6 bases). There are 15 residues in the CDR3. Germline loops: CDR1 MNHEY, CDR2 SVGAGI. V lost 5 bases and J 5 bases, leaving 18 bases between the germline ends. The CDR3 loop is CASSTKGRDWETQYF. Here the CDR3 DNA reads TGTGCCAGCAGTACTAAGGGTCGGGACTGGGAGACCCAGTACTTC.

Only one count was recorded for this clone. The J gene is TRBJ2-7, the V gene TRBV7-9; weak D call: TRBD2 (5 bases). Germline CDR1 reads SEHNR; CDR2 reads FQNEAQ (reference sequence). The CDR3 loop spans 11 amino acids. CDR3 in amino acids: CVTGGRDGQYF. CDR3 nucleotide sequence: TGTGTAACCGGCGGTCGGGATGGGCAGTACTTC.

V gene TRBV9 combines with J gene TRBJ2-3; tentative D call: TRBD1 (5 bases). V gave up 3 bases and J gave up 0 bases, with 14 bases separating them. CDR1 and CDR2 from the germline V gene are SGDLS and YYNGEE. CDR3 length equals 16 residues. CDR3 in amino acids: CASSARQHSSTDTQYF. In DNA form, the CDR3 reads TGTGCCAGCAGCGCCAGACAGCATTCTAGCACAGATACGCAGTATTTT.

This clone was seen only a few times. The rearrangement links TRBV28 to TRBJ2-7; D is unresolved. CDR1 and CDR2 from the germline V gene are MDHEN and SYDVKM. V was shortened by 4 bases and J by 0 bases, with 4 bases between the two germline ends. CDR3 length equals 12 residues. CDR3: CASSSSSYEQYF. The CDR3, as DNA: TGTGCCAGCAGTTCCTCCTCCTACGAGCAGTACTTC.

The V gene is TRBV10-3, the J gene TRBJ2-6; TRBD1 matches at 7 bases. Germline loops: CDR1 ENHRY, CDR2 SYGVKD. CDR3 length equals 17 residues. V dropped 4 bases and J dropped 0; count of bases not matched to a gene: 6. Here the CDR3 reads CAISVGDRGSGANVLTF. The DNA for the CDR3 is TGTGCCATCAGTGTGGGGGACAGAGGCTCTGGGGCCAACGTCCTGACTTTC.

The CDR3 reads CASSLGQVETQYF. CDR3 DNA sequence: TGTGCCAGCAGTTTAGGGCAGGTAGAGACCCAGTACTTC. This chain joins TRBV28 and TRBJ2-5; D is undetermined. Trimming pared 2 bases from V and 4 bases from J, leaving 8 bases between. Looked up from germline, CDR1 is MDHEN and CDR2 is SYDVKM. The CDR3 runs to 13 residues.